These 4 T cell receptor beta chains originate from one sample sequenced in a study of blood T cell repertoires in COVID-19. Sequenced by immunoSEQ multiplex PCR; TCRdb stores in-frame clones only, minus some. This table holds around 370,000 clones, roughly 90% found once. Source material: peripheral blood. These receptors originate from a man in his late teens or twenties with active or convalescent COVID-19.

CDR3 sequence: CASSPTRGGTTEAFF. CDR3 bases: TGTGCCAGCAGCCCCACCCGGGGGGGAACCACTGAAGCTTTCTTT. J is TRBJ1-1 and V is TRBV6-5; weak D call: TRBD1 (5 bases). The length of the CDR3 is 15 residues. Trimming removed 6 bases at V and 4 bases at J, with 18 bases between. Germline CDR1 MNHEY, CDR2 SVGAGI.

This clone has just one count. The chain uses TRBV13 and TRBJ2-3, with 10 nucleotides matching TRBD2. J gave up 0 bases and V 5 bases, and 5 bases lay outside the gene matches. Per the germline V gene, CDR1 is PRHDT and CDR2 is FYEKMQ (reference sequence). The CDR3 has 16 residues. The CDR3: CASSRGLASSTDTQYF. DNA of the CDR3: TGTGCCAGCAGCAGGGGACTAGCGTCTAGCACAGATACGCAGTATTTT.

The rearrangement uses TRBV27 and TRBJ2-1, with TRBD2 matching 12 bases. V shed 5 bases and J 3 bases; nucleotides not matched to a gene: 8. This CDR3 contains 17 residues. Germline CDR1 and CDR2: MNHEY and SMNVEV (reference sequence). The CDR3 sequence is CASSPLSSGGDYNEQFF. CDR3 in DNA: TGTGCCAGCAGTCCACTCTCTAGCGGGGGGGACTACAATGAGCAGTTCTTC.

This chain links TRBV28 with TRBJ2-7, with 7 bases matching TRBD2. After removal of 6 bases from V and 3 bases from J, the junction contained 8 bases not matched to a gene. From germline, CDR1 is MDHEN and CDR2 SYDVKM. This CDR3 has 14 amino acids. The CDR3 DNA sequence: TGTGCCAGCAGCCCCTGGGGGGGGAACTACGAGCAGTACTTC. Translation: CASSPWGGNYEQYF.